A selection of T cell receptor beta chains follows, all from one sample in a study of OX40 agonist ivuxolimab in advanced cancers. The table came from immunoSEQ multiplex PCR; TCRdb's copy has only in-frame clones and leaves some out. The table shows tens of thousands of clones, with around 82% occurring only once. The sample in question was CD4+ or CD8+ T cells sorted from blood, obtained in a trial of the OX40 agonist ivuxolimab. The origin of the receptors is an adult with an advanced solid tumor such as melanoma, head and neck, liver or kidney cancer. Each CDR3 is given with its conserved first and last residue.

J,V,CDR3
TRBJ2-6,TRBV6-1,CASSEGETSGANVLTF
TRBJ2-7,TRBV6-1,CASSEVRGTYEQYF
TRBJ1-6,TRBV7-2,CASSPPGPFNSPLHF
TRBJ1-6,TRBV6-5,CASSPPLHF
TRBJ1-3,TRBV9,CASSVAGLPNSGNTIYF
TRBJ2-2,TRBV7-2,CASSVLAGGLNGELFF
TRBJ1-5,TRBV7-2,CASSLAGWPQHF
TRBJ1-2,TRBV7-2,CASSSRQGYGYGYTF
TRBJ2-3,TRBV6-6,CASSQLAGGTDTQYF
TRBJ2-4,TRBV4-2,CASSQAWGQKNIQYF
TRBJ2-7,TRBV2,CASRPRRDFAWRQYF
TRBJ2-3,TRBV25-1,CASEVAGTDTQYF
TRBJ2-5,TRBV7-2,CASSPIPDYQETQYF
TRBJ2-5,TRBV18,CASSPGTKETQYF
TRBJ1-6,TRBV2,CASSLMGDRRTPLHF
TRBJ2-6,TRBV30,CAFRTGPGGANVLTF
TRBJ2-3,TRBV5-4,CASSSQRGGHGTDTQYF
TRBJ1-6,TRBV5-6,CASSGGATYNSPLHF
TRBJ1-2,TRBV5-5,CASSLDYRGYGYTF